This T cell receptor beta chain was profiled in a study of blood T cells in healthy people across ages. For the second PCR, which ran for about 7 to 12 cycles, a sample-barcoded 5' primer and a J-beta primer mix were used. From the 5' RACE reads, TCRdb called clonotypes with MiXCR, one entry per CDR3 protein. The sample includes approximately 580,000 distinct CDR3 sequences, 24% of them seen just once. This clonotype was counted many times. Germline V gene data show CDR1 as SQVTM and CDR2 as ANQGSEA. V lost 5 bases to trimming and J lost 0 bases, with 4 bases between them. This CDR3 comprises 11 residues. These same records also appear under a second study, on T cells of mothers and their children.

The TCR was taken from a boy aged 10-17 years in good health. Sequencing was carried out using blood. This rearrangement joins TRBV29-1 to TRBJ1-1; D is unresolved. CDR3 in DNA: TGCAGCGTTCGAATGAACACTGAAGCTTTCTTT. Residues: CSVRMNTEAFF.